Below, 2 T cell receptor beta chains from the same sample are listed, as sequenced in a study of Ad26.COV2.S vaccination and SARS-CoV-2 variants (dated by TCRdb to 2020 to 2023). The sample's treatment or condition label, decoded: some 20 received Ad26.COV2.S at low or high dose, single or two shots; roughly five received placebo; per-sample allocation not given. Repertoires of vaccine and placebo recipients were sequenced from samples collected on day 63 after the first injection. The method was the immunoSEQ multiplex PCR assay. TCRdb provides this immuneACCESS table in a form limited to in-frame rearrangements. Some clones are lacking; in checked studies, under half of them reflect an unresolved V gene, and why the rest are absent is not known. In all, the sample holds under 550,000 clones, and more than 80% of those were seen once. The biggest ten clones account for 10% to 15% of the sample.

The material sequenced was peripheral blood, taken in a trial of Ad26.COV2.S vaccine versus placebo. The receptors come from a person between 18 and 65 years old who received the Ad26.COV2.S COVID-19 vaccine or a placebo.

This CDR3 is CASSTPGDNIQYF. DNA for the CDR3: TGTGCCAGTAGTACTCCCGGAGATAACATTCAGTACTTC. The rearrangement joins TRBV19 to TRBJ2-4; D ambiguous. This CDR3 spans 13 amino acids. CDR1 is LNHDA and CDR2 is SQIVND in the germline V gene (reference sequence). V gave up 4 bases and J gave up 7 bases, with 11 bases separating them.

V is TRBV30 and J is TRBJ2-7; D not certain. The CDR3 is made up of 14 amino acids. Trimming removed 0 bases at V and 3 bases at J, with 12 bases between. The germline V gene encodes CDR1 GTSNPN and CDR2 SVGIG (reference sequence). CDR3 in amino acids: CAWSVQWQYYEQYF. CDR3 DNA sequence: TGTGCCTGGAGTGTACAATGGCAATACTACGAGCAGTACTTC.